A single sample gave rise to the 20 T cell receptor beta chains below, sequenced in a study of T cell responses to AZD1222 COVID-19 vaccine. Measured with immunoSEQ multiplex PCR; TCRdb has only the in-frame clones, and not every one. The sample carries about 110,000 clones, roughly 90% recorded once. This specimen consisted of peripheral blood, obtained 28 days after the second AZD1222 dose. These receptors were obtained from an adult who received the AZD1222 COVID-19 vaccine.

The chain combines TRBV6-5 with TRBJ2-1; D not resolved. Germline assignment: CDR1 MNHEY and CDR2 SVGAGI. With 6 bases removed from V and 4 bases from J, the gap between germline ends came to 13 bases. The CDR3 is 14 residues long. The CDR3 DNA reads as TGTGCCAGCAGCGACATTGGCTTATACAATGAGCAGTTCTTC. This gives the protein CASSDIGLYNEQFF.

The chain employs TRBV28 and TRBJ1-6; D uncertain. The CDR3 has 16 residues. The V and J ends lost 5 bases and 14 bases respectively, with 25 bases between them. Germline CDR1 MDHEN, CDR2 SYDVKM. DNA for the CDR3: TGTGCCAGCAGTCCGGCCCTCCGGGGAAGTGTGGTAGCCCTCCACTTT. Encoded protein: CASSPALRGSVVALHF.

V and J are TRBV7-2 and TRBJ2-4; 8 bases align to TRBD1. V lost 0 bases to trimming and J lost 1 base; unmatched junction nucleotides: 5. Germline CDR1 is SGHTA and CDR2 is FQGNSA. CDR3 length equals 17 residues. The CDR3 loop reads CASSLARQGMAKNIQYF. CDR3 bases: TGTGCCAGCAGCTTAGCGAGACAGGGGATGGCCAAAAACATTCAGTACTTC.

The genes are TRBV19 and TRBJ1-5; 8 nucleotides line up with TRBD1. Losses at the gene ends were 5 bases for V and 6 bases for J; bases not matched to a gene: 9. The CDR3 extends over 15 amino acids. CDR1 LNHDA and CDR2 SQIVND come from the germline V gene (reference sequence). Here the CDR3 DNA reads TGTGCCAGTAGTCCCCCGGGGACAGGTTTTCAGCCCCAGCATTTT. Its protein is CASSPPGTGFQPQHF.

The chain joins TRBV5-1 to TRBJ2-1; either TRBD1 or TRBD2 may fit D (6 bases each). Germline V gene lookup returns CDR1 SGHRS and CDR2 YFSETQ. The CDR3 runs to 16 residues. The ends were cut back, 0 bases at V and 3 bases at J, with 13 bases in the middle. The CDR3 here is CASSLAGGSRYNEQFF. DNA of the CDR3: TGCGCCAGCAGCTTGGCCGGGGGCAGCCGCTACAATGAGCAGTTCTTC.

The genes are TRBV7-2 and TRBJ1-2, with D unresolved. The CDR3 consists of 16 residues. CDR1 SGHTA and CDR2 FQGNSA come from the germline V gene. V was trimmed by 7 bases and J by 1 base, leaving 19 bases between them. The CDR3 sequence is CASNPQSGRNNYGYTF. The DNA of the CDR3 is TGTGCCAGCAACCCACAATCGGGGAGGAATAACTATGGCTACACCTTC.

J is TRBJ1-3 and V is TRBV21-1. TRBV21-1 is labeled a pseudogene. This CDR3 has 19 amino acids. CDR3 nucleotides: TGTGCCAGCAGTCGAAGATGGTTCCTCCGGCGGAACTCTGGAAACACCATATATTTT. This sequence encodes CASSRRWFLRRNSGNTIYF.

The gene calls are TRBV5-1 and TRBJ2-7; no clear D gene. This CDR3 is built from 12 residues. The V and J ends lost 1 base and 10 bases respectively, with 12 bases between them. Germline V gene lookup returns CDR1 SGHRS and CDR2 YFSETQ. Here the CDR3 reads CASSLPGFFQYF. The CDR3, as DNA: TGCGCCAGCAGCTTGCCCGGGTTTTTTCAGTACTTC. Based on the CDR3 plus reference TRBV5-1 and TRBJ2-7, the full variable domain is KAGVTQTPRYLIKTRGQQVTLSCSPISGHRSVSWYQQTPGQGLQFLFEYFSETQRNKGNFPGRFSGRQFSNSRSEMNVSTLELGDSALYLCASSLPGFFQYFGPGTRLTVT.

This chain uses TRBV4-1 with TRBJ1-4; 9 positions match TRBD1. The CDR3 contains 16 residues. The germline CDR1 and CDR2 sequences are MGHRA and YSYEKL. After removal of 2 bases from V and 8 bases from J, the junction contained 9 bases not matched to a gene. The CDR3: CASSQITGGLSEKLFF. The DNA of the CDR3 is TGCGCCAGCAGCCAAATTACAGGGGGCTTATCGGAAAAACTGTTTTTT.

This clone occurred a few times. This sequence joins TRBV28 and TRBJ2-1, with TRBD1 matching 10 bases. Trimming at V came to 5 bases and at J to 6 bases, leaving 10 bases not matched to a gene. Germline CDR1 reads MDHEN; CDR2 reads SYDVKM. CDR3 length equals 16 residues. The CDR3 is CASSPQPGQGINEQFF. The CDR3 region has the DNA TGTGCCAGCAGTCCACAGCCGGGACAGGGGATCAATGAGCAGTTCTTC.

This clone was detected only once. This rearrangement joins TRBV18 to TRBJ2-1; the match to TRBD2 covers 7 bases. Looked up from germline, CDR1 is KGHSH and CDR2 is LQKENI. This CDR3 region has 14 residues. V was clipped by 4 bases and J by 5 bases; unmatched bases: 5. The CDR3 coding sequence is TGTGCCAGCTCACGACAGCGGGGCGACAATGAGCAGTTCTTC. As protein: CASSRQRGDNEQFF. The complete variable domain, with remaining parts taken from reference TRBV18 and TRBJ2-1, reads NAGVMQNPRHLVRRRGQEARLRCSPMKGHSHVYWYRQLPEEGLKFMVYLQKENIIDESGMPKERFSAEFPKEGPSILRIQQVVRGDSAAYFCASSRQRGDNEQFFGPGTRLTVL.

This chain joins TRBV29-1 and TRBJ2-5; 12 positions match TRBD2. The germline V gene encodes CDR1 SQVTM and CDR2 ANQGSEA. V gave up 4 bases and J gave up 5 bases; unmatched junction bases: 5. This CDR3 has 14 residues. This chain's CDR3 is CSVVLAGGGETQYF. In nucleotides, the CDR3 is TGCAGCGTTGTTCTAGCGGGAGGGGGGGAGACCCAGTACTTC.

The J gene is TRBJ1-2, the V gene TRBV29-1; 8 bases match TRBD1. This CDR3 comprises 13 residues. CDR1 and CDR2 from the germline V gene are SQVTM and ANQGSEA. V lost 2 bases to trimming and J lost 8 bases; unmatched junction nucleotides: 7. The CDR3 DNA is TGCAGCGTTGAATGGACAGGGTTGGTAGGCTACACCTTC. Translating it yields CSVEWTGLVGYTF. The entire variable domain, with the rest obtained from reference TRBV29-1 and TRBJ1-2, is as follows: SAVISQKPSRDICQRGTSLTIQCQVDSQVTMMFWYRQQPGQSLTLIATANQGSEATYESGFVIDKFPISRPNLTFSTLTVSNMSPEDSSIYLCSVEWTGLVGYTFGSGTRLTVV.

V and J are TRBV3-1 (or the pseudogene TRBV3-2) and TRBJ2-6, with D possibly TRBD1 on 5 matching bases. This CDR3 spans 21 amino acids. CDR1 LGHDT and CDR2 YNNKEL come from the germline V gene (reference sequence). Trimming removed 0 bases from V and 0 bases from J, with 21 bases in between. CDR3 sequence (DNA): TGTGCCAGCAGCCAAGATCTCAGGGCCCCAAATCCTAACTCTGGGGCCAACGTCCTGACTTTC. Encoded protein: CASSQDLRAPNPNSGANVLTF.

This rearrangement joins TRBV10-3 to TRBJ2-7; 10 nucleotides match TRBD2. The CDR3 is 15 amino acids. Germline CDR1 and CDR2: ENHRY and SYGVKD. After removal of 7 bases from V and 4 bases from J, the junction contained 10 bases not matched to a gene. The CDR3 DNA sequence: TGTGCCATCACCGATACTAGCGGGGTTTCATACGAGCAGTACTTC. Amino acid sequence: CAITDTSGVSYEQYF.

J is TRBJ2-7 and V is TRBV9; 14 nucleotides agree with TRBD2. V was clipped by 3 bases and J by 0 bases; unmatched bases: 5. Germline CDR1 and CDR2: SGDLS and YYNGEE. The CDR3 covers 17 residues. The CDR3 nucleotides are TGTGCCAGCAGCGAGGGACTAGCGGGAGCGACCTCCTACGAGCAGTACTTC. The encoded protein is CASSEGLAGATSYEQYF. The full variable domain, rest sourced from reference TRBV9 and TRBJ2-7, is DSGVTQTPKHLITATGQRVTLRCSPRSGDLSVYWYQQSLDQGLQFLIQYYNGEERAKGNILERFSAQQFPDLHSELNLSSLELGDSALYFCASSEGLAGATSYEQYFGPGTRLTVT.

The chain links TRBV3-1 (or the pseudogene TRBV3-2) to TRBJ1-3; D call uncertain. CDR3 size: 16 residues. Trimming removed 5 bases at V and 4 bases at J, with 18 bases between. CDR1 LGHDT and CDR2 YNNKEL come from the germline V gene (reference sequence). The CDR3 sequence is CASSATPGFGGNTIYF. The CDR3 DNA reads TGTGCCAGCAGCGCAACCCCGGGTTTTGGGGGAAACACCATATATTTT.

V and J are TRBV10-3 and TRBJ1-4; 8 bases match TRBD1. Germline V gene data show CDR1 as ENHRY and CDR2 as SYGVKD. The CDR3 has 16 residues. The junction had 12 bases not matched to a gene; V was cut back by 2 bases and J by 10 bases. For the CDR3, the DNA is TGTGCCATCAGTGAGGGACAGGGTACCCAAATTGGAAAACTGTTTTTT. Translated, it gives CAISEGQGTQIGKLFF.

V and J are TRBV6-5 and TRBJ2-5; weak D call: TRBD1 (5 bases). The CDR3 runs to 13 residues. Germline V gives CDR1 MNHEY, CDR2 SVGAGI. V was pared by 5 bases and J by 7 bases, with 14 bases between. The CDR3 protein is CASSPRVIGTQYF. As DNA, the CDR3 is TGTGCCAGCAGTCCCAGGGTAATCGGGACCCAGTACTTC.

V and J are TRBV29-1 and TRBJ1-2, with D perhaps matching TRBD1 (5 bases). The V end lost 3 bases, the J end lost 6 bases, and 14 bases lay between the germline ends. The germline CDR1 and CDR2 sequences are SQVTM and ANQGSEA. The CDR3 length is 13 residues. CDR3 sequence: CSVDRASFNGYTF. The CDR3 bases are TGCAGCGTTGACAGGGCTAGCTTCAATGGCTACACCTTC.